The 29 T cell receptor beta chains reported below all come from one sample, sequenced in a study of T-cell memory formation after mild COVID-19. TCRdb redid the calling of the 5' RACE reads with MiXCR, one entry per CDR3 protein. The table has approximately 450,000 distinct CDR3 sequences, over 15% seen once; the top ten hold about 12%. The sample was PBMCs or a T cell subset sorted from them (not recorded which). These receptor sequences come from an adult woman who had mild COVID-19 (a few samples of this study predate the infection). Cell type and time point are not known.

CDR3 protein: CASSLDRWTYGYTF. CDR3 sequence (DNA): TGTGCCAGCAGCTTAGATCGGTGGACGTATGGCTACACCTTC. The V call is TRBV7-8, the J call TRBJ1-2; D gene uncertain. V was cut by 1 base and J by 5 bases, with 11 bases left in between. Germline V CDR1 and CDR2: SGHVS, FQNEAQ. The CDR3 runs 14 residues.

This chain uses TRBV25-1 with TRBJ1-1; no definite D call. The CDR3 covers 11 residues. Germline CDR1 reads MGHDK; CDR2 reads SYGVNS. Trimming removed 9 bases from V and 11 bases from J, with 16 bases in between. The chain's CDR3 is CASRHPRLAFF. The CDR3, as DNA: TGTGCCAGTCGCCACCCTCGACTGGCTTTCTTT. The variable domain in full, completed from reference TRBV25-1 and TRBJ1-1, reads EADIYQTPRYLVIGTGKKITLECSQTMGHDKMYWYQQDPGMELHLIHYSYGVNSTEKGDLSSESTVSRIRTEHFPLTLESARPSHTSQYLCASRHPRLAFFGQGTRLTVV.

Notes on this clonotype: Sequence at one end of the junction differs from germline and may be a read error. The gene calls are TRBV3-1 and TRBJ2-5, with D possibly being TRBD2 (6 bases). Germline V gene data show CDR1 as LGHDT and CDR2 as YNNKEL (reference sequence). The CDR3 is 12 amino acids. CDR3 loop: CASSQQPSGTHF. The CDR3 DNA sequence: TGTGCCAGCAGCCAACAACCGTCCGGGACTCACTTC.

The chain uses TRBV7-9 and TRBJ2-3, with TRBD2 identical over 7 bases. J lost 4 bases, V lost 8 bases, and 6 bases had no gene match. CDR1 SEHNR and CDR2 FQNEAQ come from the germline V gene (reference sequence). CDR3 length equals 13 residues. CDR3 sequence: CASGPGRADTQYF. CDR3 nucleotide sequence: TGTGCCAGCGGCCCTGGGAGGGCAGATACGCAGTATTTT.

This clonotype occurred a few times. This chain connects TRBV4-2 to TRBJ2-1; 8 bases align to TRBD2. The CDR3 runs 16 residues. From germline, CDR1 is LGHNA and CDR2 YNFKEQ. Losses at the gene ends were 0 bases for V and 10 bases for J; bases not matched to a gene: 11. CDR3 sequence: CASSQDPAGGFKEQFF. In nucleotides, the CDR3 is TGTGCCAGCAGCCAAGATCCCGCGGGGGGTTTTAAGGAGCAGTTCTTC.

V gene TRBV3-1 combines with J gene TRBJ2-5, with TRBD2 as a possible D gene (6 bases). Germline V gene lookup returns CDR1 LGHDT and CDR2 YNNKEL (reference sequence). This CDR3 has 14 amino acids. Trimming took off 3 bases at V and 1 base at J, with 9 bases between the two ends. CDR3 in DNA: TGTGCCAGCAGCCAGGCGGGGACCCAAGAGACCCAGTACTTC. It yields the protein CASSQAGTQETQYF.

This chain links TRBV20-1 with TRBJ2-7; tentatively, D is TRBD1 or TRBD2 (5 bases each). CDR3 size: 14 residues. Per the germline V gene, CDR1 is DFQATT and CDR2 is SNEGSKA (reference sequence). V lost 6 bases and J 0 bases, leaving 15 bases between the germline ends. CDR3 sequence reads: CSAARDESSYEQYF. The DNA for the CDR3 is TGCAGTGCCGCCCGGGACGAGAGCTCCTACGAGCAGTACTTC.

The J gene is TRBJ1-1, the V gene TRBV5-1; 9 nucleotides line up with TRBD1. The CDR3 has 15 amino acids. Germline V gives CDR1 SGHRS, CDR2 YFSETQ. Trimming at V came to 4 bases and at J to 9 bases, leaving 13 bases not matched to a gene. CDR3: CASSETGGDGAKAFF. The CDR3 DNA is TGCGCCAGCAGCGAAACAGGGGGCGACGGGGCGAAAGCTTTCTTT.

This chain uses TRBV9 with TRBJ2-1; possible D gene TRBD1, 5 bases. This CDR3 contains 15 residues. Per the germline V gene, CDR1 is SGDLS and CDR2 is YYNGEE. Trimming pared 5 bases from V and 0 bases from J, leaving 12 bases between. CDR3 in amino acids: CASRRQPSSYNEQFF. The CDR3 DNA reads TGTGCCAGCAGACGACAGCCGAGCTCCTACAATGAGCAGTTCTTC.

The J gene is TRBJ2-1, the V gene TRBV7-9; weak D call: TRBD2 (6 bases). There are 16 residues in the CDR3. V was clipped by 5 bases and J by 0 bases, with 14 bases between them. Per the germline V gene, CDR1 is SEHNR and CDR2 is FQNEAQ (reference sequence). Here the CDR3 reads CASSSRDSPSYNEQFF. The CDR3 coding sequence is TGTGCCAGCAGCAGTCGGGACTCTCCCTCCTACAATGAGCAGTTCTTC.

This clonotype occurred a few times. V and J are TRBV7-2 and TRBJ2-6; D possibly uses TRBD1 or TRBD2 (5 bases each). The CDR3 totals 15 residues. Germline V gene sequence: CDR1 SGHTA, CDR2 FQGNSA. V was trimmed by 2 bases and J by 1 base, leaving 6 bases between them. CDR3 bases: TGTGCCAGCAGCTTATGGGGGTCTGGGGCCAACGTCCTGACTTTC. Translated: CASSLWGSGANVLTF.

This clonotype was seen ten or more times. The chain joins TRBV4-2 to TRBJ2-5, with D perhaps TRBD2 (6 bases). This CDR3 has 16 amino acids. Germline lookup yields CDR1 LGHNA and CDR2 YNFKEQ. V was shortened by 4 bases and J by 5 bases, with 20 bases between the two germline ends. This CDR3 reads CASSRGSGLEAETQYF. Here the CDR3 DNA reads TGTGCCAGCAGCCGGGGCTCGGGACTGGAGGCGGAGACCCAGTACTTC.

The CDR3 nucleotides are TGTGCCAGCCGACGCGGCAGCGGGGGGATCAGAGGCTCCTACGAGCAGTACTTC. Its protein is CASRRGSGGIRGSYEQYF. V and J are TRBV7-9 and TRBJ2-7; 9 bases are a match to TRBD2. Germline values: CDR1 SEHNR, CDR2 FQNEAQ (reference sequence). This CDR3 has 18 amino acids. V was pared by 8 bases and J by 0 bases, with 17 bases of the junction left unmatched.

This chain links TRBV11-2 with TRBJ2-1, with 7 bases fitting TRBD2. Germline V CDR1 and CDR2: SGHAT, FQNNGV. This CDR3 comprises 15 residues. V lost 5 bases and J lost 5; bases outside the gene matches: 9. The CDR3 DNA follows: TGTGCCAGCAGCCCCGGACCCGGGACTAACAATGAGCAGTTCTTC. Protein sequence: CASSPGPGTNNEQFF.

The chain uses TRBV6-1 and TRBJ2-1; D remains ambiguous. CDR1 MNHNS and CDR2 SASEGT come from the germline V gene. The CDR3 loop spans 13 amino acids. V lost 6 bases and J lost 6, with 12 bases in between. The chain's CDR3 is CASRPIWGNEQFF. The CDR3 nucleotides are TGTGCCAGCAGGCCCATATGGGGCAATGAGCAGTTCTTC.

This clonotype was seen only once. At one of its ends the junction is not consistent with the germline gene, which may arise from a read error. The chain employs TRBV2 and TRBJ2-7; tentatively, D is TRBD1 (6 bases). CDR3 size: 12 residues. Germline lookup yields CDR1 SNHLY and CDR2 FYNNEI. The DNA of the CDR3 is TGTGCCAGCAGTGATCGCCCGTCCGGGACACCGTTC. Translated: CASSDRPSGTPF.

The chain recombines TRBV5-1 with TRBJ1-4; D gene unclear. Trimming took 1 base from V and 5 from J, leaving 6 bases between them. CDR1 and CDR2 (germline): SGHRS, YFSETQ. The CDR3 totals 13 residues. The CDR3 DNA sequence: TGCGCCAGCAGCTTGTCCGTGAATGAAAAACTGTTTTTT. Translation gives CASSLSVNEKLFF.

The genes are TRBV25-1 and TRBJ2-3, with TRBD1 matching 8 bases. Trimming took 4 bases from V and 0 from J; bases not matched to a gene: 3. Germline V CDR1 and CDR2: MGHDK, SYGVNS. The CDR3 is made up of 15 amino acids. CDR3 sequence: CASSARTGSTDTQYF. As DNA, the CDR3 is TGTGCCAGCAGTGCCCGGACAGGGAGCACAGATACGCAGTATTTT.

The V call is TRBV6-5, the J call TRBJ1-2, with no clear D. Per the germline V gene, CDR1 is MNHEY and CDR2 is SVGAGI. V was pared by 2 bases and J by 0 bases, with 4 bases between. The length of the CDR3 is 13 residues. The CDR3, as DNA: TGTGCCAGCAGTTACGATTCTAACTATGGCTACACCTTC. This sequence encodes CASSYDSNYGYTF.

This clonotype turned up a few times. The chain carries TRBV18 and TRBJ2-7, with 9 bases identical to TRBD2. The CDR3 runs to 15 residues. V trimming: 1 base; J trimming: 5 bases; junction bases outside the gene matches: 6. The germline V gene has CDR1 KGHSH and CDR2 LQKENI. For the CDR3, the DNA is TGTGCCAGCTCACCACGAGAGCGGGGGGAACACGAGCAGTACTTC. Its translation is CASSPRERGEHEQYF.

J is TRBJ2-2 and V is TRBV7-2; 7 bases fit TRBD2. CDR1 is SGHTA and CDR2 is FQGNSA in the germline V gene. The CDR3 contains 15 residues. The V gene end was trimmed by 5 bases and the J gene end by 4 bases; junction bases not matched to a gene: 7. The CDR3 here is CASSKGGPGTGELFF. The DNA for the CDR3 is TGTGCCAGCAGCAAGGGAGGGCCGGGCACCGGGGAGCTGTTTTTT.

This clonotype was detected a few times. The chain uses TRBV6-1 and TRBJ1-6, with 9 bases lining up with TRBD1. Trimming removed 4 bases from V and 6 bases from J; junction bases left unmatched: 4. Per germline, CDR1 MNHNS and CDR2 SASEGT. The CDR3 is made up of 15 amino acids. The CDR3 spells CASSGSGQGNSPLHF. CDR3 sequence (DNA): TGTGCCAGCAGTGGGTCGGGACAGGGTAATTCACCCCTCCACTTT.

The chain combines TRBV4-1 with TRBJ2-2, with TRBD2 identical over 7 bases. V trimming: 5 bases; J trimming: 7 bases; junction bases outside the gene matches: 13. The length of the CDR3 is 16 residues. Germline V gene lookup returns CDR1 MGHRA and CDR2 YSYEKL. The CDR3 here is CASSSSGAPFFGELFF. The CDR3 DNA follows: TGCGCCAGCAGCAGCAGCGGGGCACCGTTCTTCGGGGAGCTGTTTTTT.

This clonotype was detected once. This sequence joins TRBV20-1 and TRBJ2-7, with 8 bases matching TRBD1. Trimming removed 3 bases from V and 6 bases from J; junction bases left unmatched: 4. Germline V gene sequence: CDR1 DFQATT, CDR2 SNEGSKA (reference sequence). The CDR3 sequence is 12 residues long. CDR3 protein: CSARTGVSEQYF. CDR3 DNA: TGCAGTGCTAGGACAGGGGTGTCCGAGCAGTACTTC.

The chain has TRBV7-2 and TRBJ2-1; 8 bases align to TRBD2. This CDR3 comprises 15 residues. Germline CDR1 reads SGHTA; CDR2 reads FQGNSA. J gave up 6 bases and V 2 bases, and 6 bases lay outside the gene matches. The CDR3 DNA follows: TGTGCCAGCAGCTTATCCTGGCTAGCGGGCAATGAGCAGTTCTTC. Its translation is CASSLSWLAGNEQFF.

This clonotype was found many times. The chain employs TRBV7-6 and TRBJ2-1, with 11 positions matching TRBD2. The J segment lost 7 bases and the V segment lost 5 bases, leaving 7 bases of the junction unmatched. In germline, CDR1 is SGHVS, CDR2 FNYEAQ. CDR3 length equals 15 residues. CDR3 coding DNA: TGTGCCAGCAGCCTCGGGACTAGCGGTCTTAATGAGCAGTTCTTC. Its protein is CASSLGTSGLNEQFF.

The chain has TRBV20-1 and TRBJ2-7; 7 nucleotides line up with TRBD2. This CDR3 spans 13 amino acids. Germline assignment: CDR1 DFQATT and CDR2 SNEGSKA (reference sequence). The CDR3 protein is CRASAGFSYEQYF. DNA for the CDR3: TGCAGGGCCTCAGCGGGGTTCTCGTACGAGCAGTACTTC.

This chain joins TRBV7-9 and TRBJ1-5; D gene uncertain. V was clipped by 2 bases and J by 5 bases, with 7 bases between them. Germline CDR1 SEHNR, CDR2 FQNEAQ (reference sequence). This CDR3 comprises 13 residues. CDR3 coding DNA: TGTGCCAGCAGCTTATACAGTGATCAGCCCCAGCATTTT. This translates into CASSLYSDQPQHF.

This clonotype was recorded a few times. The chain uses TRBV20-1 and TRBJ2-3, with 7 bases fitting TRBD2. The J segment lost 3 bases and the V segment lost 0 bases, leaving 3 bases of the junction unmatched. Germline V CDR1 and CDR2: DFQATT, SNEGSKA (reference sequence). The CDR3 consists of 14 residues. The CDR3 nucleotides are TGCAGTGCTAGAGATTGGGGGGGGACAGATACGCAGTATTTT. Translating gives CSARDWGGTDTQYF.